This T cell receptor beta chain was identified during a study of blood T cells in healthy people across ages. A J-beta primer mix and a sample-barcoded 5' primer were used in a second PCR of roughly 7 to 12 cycles. TCRdb analysed the 5' RACE reads with MiXCR anew, one entry per CDR3 protein. Found here are hundreds of thousands of distinct CDR3 sequences, about 53% of them singletons; the top ten hold 41%. There are a few counts of this clonotype. Germline loops: CDR1 SGDLS, CDR2 YYNGEE. The CDR3 consists of 15 residues. Source material: blood. The rearrangement links TRBV9 to TRBJ2-5; TRBD2 agrees at 13 bases. The DNA end lines up better with TRBJ2-7; the J call may be wrong. This TCR was recovered from a man aged 80 or over in good health. CDR3 protein: CASSLGTSGIHEQYF. The CDR3 nucleotides read TGTGCCAGCAGCCTCGGGACTAGCGGGATCCACGAGCAGTACTTC.